Each of the 16 T cell receptor beta chains below was sequenced from the same sample in a study of response to subunit inactivated influenza vaccine. TCRdb re-called the RT-PCR reads with MiXCR, one entry per CDR3 protein. Among 550,000 to 600,000 distinct CDR3 sequences listed, approximately 12% were seen once. This specimen consisted of PBMCs from blood, obtained on the day of vaccination. These TCRs come from a man aged 50 to 60 who received an inactivated influenza vaccine.

This clonotype was seen a few times. The V call is TRBV4-3, the J call TRBJ2-3, with 13 positions matching TRBD2. CDR1 LGHNA and CDR2 YSLEER come from the germline V gene. V dropped 1 base and J dropped 4; count of bases not matched to a gene: 5. The length of the CDR3 is 17 residues. The CDR3 DNA reads as TGCGCCAGCAGCCAAGCGGGACTAGCGGGGTGGGCAGATACGCAGTATTTT. Amino acid sequence: CASSQAGLAGWADTQYF.

The chain has TRBV6-2 or TRBV6-3 and TRBJ1-2; TRBD1 matches at 9 bases. The CDR3 runs 11 residues. Germline V gene lookup returns CDR1 MNHEY and CDR2 SVGEGT. The CDR3 is CASDRGFGYTF. The CDR3 coding sequence is TGTGCTTCGGACAGGGGATTTGGCTACACCTTC.

J is TRBJ2-5 and V is TRBV5-1, with a tentative D call TRBD1 (6 bases). Germline CDR1 SGHRS, CDR2 YFSETQ. The CDR3 runs 17 residues. The V end was cut by 2 bases, the J end by 0 bases, with 17 bases between. CDR3 sequence: CASSFRGPGRNQETQYF. DNA of the CDR3: TGCGCCAGCAGCTTCAGGGGTCCAGGCAGAAACCAAGAGACCCAGTACTTC.

This clonotype was counted only a few times. The chain has TRBV10-1 and TRBJ2-3; 8 positions match TRBD1. The CDR3 is 15 amino acids. V lost 5 bases to trimming and J lost 4 bases; unmatched junction nucleotides: 8. Germline CDR1 reads WNHNN; CDR2 reads SYGVQD (reference sequence). CDR3 sequence reads: CASSLQGTGADTQYF. Here the CDR3 DNA reads TGCGCCAGCAGTCTACAAGGGACAGGTGCAGATACGCAGTATTTT.

This clonotype was counted between two and nine times. The chain employs TRBV6-1 and TRBJ1-1, with D perhaps matching TRBD1 (6 bases). Trimming removed 6 bases from V and 4 bases from J, with 12 bases in between. CDR3 length: 13 amino acids. Germline V gives CDR1 MNHNS, CDR2 SASEGT. This CDR3 is CASRRQGFTEAFF. The CDR3 DNA is TGTGCCAGCAGGCGTCAGGGGTTCACTGAAGCTTTCTTT.

The V call is TRBV28, the J call TRBJ2-7; 9 bases line up with TRBD1. V shed 6 bases and J 0 bases; nucleotides not matched to a gene: 3. This CDR3 has 14 residues. Germline V CDR1 and CDR2: MDHEN, SYDVKM. CDR3 sequence reads: CASRRQGDSYEQYF. The DNA of the CDR3 is TGTGCCAGCAGGAGACAGGGGGACTCCTACGAGCAGTACTTC.

The chain employs TRBV5-1 and TRBJ2-7, with no clear D. The V end was cut by 4 bases, the J end by 4 bases, with 21 bases between. This CDR3 is 16 amino acids long. In germline, CDR1 is SGHRS, CDR2 YFSETQ. In DNA, the CDR3 is TGCGCCAGCAGCGGAACCCTGGGCAGCTTATTATACGAGCAGTACTTC. Residues: CASSGTLGSLLYEQYF.

This clonotype was counted between two and nine times. The chain links TRBV7-3 to TRBJ2-1; 13 bases align to TRBD2. This CDR3 is built from 19 residues. The trim removed 1 base at V and 4 bases at J, leaving 10 bases unmatched. The germline V gene encodes CDR1 SGHTA and CDR2 FQGTGA. The CDR3 DNA is TGTGCCAGCAGCTTAAGTCCGGGACTAGCGGGACGAAGATACAATGAGCAGTTCTTC. Translated, it gives CASSLSPGLAGRRYNEQFF.

The sample holds a few counts of this clonotype. The gene calls are TRBV5-1 and TRBJ2-5; 8 positions match TRBD2. V dropped 0 bases and J dropped 4; count of bases not matched to a gene: 8. The germline gives CDR1 SGHRS, CDR2 YFSETQ. CDR3 length: 16 residues. The CDR3, as DNA: TGCGCCAGCAGCTTGGCCGAGTTACGGGGGGGAGAGACCCAGTACTTC. Translating it yields CASSLAELRGGETQYF.

This clonotype was seen a few times. This rearrangement joins TRBV11-2 to TRBJ2-3; TRBD1 agrees at 7 bases. CDR3 length equals 15 residues. V lost 5 bases and J lost 4; bases outside the gene matches: 9. CDR1 is SGHAT and CDR2 is FQNNGV in the germline V gene. The DNA of the CDR3 is TGTGCCAGCAGCACCCACAGGGGCCGGGCAGATACGCAGTATTTT. It encodes CASSTHRGRADTQYF.

This clonotype was seen more than once but under ten times. The chain carries TRBV6-2 or TRBV6-3 and TRBJ2-3; 8 bases agree with TRBD2. This CDR3 is 16 amino acids long. Unmatched junction bases numbered 7, after V lost 0 bases and J lost 5 bases. From germline, CDR1 is MNHEY and CDR2 SVGEGT. CDR3 region: CASSYSGTRSLDTQYF. In DNA form, the CDR3 reads TGTGCCAGCAGTTACTCCGGGACTAGAAGTCTAGATACGCAGTATTTT.

The chain carries TRBV12-3 or TRBV12-4 and TRBJ2-3; weak D call: TRBD2 (6 bases). Trimming pared 5 bases from V and 2 bases from J, leaving 8 bases between. This CDR3 region has 13 residues. The CDR3 is CASSAGPTDTQYF. As DNA, the CDR3 is TGTGCCAGCAGTGCGGGACCCACAGATACGCAGTATTTT.

This clonotype was seen only a few times. The chain recombines TRBV4-2 with TRBJ2-1; no firm D call. Germline V lookup: CDR1 LGHNA, CDR2 YNFKEQ. Trimming removed 2 bases from V and 12 bases from J, with 17 bases in between. CDR3 length equals 14 residues. The CDR3 loop is CASSQPDLPYGQFF. CDR3 in DNA: TGTGCCAGCAGCCAACCCGACCTCCCGTACGGGCAGTTCTTC.

This clonotype was seen a few times. V usage is TRBV5-5 and J usage is TRBJ1-5, with unresolved D. The CDR3 has 12 amino acids. Germline V lookup: CDR1 SGHKS, CDR2 YYEKEE (reference sequence). V lost 2 bases to trimming and J lost 5 bases, with 5 bases between them. The CDR3 loop is CASSFADQPQHF. The CDR3 DNA is TGTGCCAGCAGCTTTGCAGATCAGCCCCAGCATTTT.

Concerning this clonotype: One end of the junction varies from germline; a read error may be responsible. The CDR3 protein is CAGSQGGTHNQPQHF. The CDR3 DNA follows: TGCGCCGGCAGCCAAGGAGGGACCCACAATCAGCCCCAGCATTTT. The gene calls are TRBV4-1 and TRBJ1-5, with D maybe TRBD1 (5 bases). The germline CDR1 and CDR2 sequences are MGHRA and YSYEKL. The length of the CDR3 is 15 residues.

CDR3 sequence reads: CASSLVVRGEQYF. The CDR3 coding sequence is TGTGCCAGCAGCTTAGTTGTTAGGGGCGAGCAGTACTTC. The gene calls are TRBV11-2 and TRBJ2-7; a possible D gene is TRBD1 (5 bases). The CDR3 runs 13 residues. V was clipped by 1 base and J by 6 bases, with 10 bases between them. Germline V lookup: CDR1 SGHAT, CDR2 FQNNGV.